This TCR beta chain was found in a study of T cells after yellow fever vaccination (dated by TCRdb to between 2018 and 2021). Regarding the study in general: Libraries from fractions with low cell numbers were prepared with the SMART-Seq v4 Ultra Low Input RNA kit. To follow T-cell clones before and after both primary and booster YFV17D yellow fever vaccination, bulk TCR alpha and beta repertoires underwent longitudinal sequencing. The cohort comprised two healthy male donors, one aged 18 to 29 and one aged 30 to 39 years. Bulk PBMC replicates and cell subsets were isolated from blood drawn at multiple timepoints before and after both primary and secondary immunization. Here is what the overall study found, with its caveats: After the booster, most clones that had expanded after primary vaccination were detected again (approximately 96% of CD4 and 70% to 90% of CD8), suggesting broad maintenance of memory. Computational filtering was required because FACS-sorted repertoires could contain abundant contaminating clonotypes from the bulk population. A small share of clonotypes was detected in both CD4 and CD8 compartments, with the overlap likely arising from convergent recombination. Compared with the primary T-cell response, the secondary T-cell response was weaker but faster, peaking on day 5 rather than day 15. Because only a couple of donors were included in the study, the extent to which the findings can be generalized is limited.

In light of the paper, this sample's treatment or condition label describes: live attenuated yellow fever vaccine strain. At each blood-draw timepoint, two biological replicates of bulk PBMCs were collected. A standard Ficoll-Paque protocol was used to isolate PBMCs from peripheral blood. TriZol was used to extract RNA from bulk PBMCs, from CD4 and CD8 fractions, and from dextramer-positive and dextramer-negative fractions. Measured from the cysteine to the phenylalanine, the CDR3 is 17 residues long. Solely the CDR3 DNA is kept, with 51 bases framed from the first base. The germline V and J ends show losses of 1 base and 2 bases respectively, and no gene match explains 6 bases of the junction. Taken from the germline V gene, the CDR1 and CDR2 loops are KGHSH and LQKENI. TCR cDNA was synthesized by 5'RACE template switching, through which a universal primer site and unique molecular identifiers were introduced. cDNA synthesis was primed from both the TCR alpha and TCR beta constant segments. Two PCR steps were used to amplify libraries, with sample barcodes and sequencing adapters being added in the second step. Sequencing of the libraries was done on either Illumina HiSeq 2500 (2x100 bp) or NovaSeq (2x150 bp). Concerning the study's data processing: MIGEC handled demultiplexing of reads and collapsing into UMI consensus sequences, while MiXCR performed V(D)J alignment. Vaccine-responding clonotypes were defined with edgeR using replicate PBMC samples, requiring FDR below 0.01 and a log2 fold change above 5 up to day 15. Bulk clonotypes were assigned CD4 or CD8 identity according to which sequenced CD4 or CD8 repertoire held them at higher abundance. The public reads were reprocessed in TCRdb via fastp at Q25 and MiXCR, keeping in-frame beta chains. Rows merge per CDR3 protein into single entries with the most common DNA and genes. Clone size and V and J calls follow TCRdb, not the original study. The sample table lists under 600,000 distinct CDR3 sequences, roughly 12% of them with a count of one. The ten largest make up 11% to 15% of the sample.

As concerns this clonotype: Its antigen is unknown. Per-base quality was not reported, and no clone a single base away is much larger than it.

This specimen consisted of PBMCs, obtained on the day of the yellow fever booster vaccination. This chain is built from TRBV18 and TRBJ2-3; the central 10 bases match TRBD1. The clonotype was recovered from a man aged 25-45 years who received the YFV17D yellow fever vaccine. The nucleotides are TGTGCCAGCTCACCACTGCGGGACAGGGGAAACACAGATACGCAGTATTTT. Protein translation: CASSPLRDRGNTDTQYF.